Listed here are 9 T cell receptor beta chains from one sample, sequenced in a study of blood T cells in healthy people across ages. A second PCR, run for about 7 to 11 cycles, used a sample-barcoded 5' primer plus a J-beta primer mix. Via MiXCR, TCRdb re-called the 5' RACE reads, giving one row per CDR3 protein. The table lists about 1 million distinct CDR3 sequences, under 55% of them singletons. The sample comprised blood. These receptors were obtained from a woman aged 60-75 years in good health.

The J gene is TRBJ1-1, the V gene TRBV30; D is possibly TRBD1 (5 bases). Germline values: CDR1 GTSNPN, CDR2 SVGIG (reference sequence). The CDR3 contains 16 residues. Trimming cost V 0 bases and J 1 base, with 15 bases left between them. The CDR3 DNA follows: TGTGCCTGGAGTGTGAGGGTGGGGGGGTGGAACACTGAAGCTTTCTTT. This sequence encodes CAWSVRVGGWNTEAFF.

The gene calls are TRBV6-1 and TRBJ2-4; D remains ambiguous. The DNA end is a closer match to TRBJ2-7, so the J assignment may be wrong. Per germline, CDR1 MNHNS and CDR2 SASEGT. The CDR3 loop spans 14 amino acids. In DNA form, the CDR3 reads TGTGCCAGCAGTGACGTGTTACGGACCTACGAGCAGTACTTC. Translation gives CASSDVLRTYEQYF.

The chain carries TRBV7-2 and TRBJ2-6; TRBD1 matches 7 bases. The CDR3 sequence is 18 residues long. Germline V gene data show CDR1 as SGHTA and CDR2 as FQGNSA. V lost 7 bases to trimming and J lost 3 bases; unmatched junction nucleotides: 15. CDR3 sequence reads: CASNNRGKPGSGANVLTF. CDR3 coding DNA: TGTGCCAGCAACAACAGGGGTAAACCAGGCAGTGGGGCCAACGTCCTGACTTTC.

The CDR3 DNA is TGTGCCAGCAGCCAGGACCAAAGCTCCTACAATGAGCAGTTCTTC. Translating it yields CASSQDQSSYNEQFF. V and J are TRBV4-2 and TRBJ2-1; D unclear. Germline CDR1 reads LGHNA; CDR2 reads YNFKEQ. Trimming removed 3 bases at V and 0 bases at J, with 9 bases between. The CDR3 is 15 amino acids.

This clonotype was counted between two and nine times. The chain combines TRBV5-6 with TRBJ2-3; 9 bases map to TRBD2. The CDR3 has 17 residues. Per the germline V gene, CDR1 is SGHDT and CDR2 is YYEEEE. V was pared by 4 bases and J by 2 bases, with 11 bases of the junction left unmatched. The chain's CDR3 is CASSTLLLAGNTDTQYF. The CDR3 nucleotides read TGTGCCAGCAGCACCTTGCTTCTAGCGGGGAACACAGATACGCAGTATTTT.

The V call is TRBV6-5, the J call TRBJ1-5; TRBD1 aligns across 9 bases. In germline, CDR1 is MNHEY, CDR2 SVGAGI. The CDR3 spans 14 residues. J lost 5 bases, V lost 5 bases, and 4 bases had no gene match. The CDR3: CASSRTGDHQPQHF. The CDR3 DNA sequence: TGTGCCAGCAGTCGGACAGGGGATCATCAGCCCCAGCATTTT.

This chain uses TRBV7-7 with TRBJ2-5; D uncertain. The CDR3 extends over 14 amino acids. V gave up 3 bases and J gave up 1 base, with 9 bases separating them. Germline loops: CDR1 SSHAT, CDR2 FNYEAQ (reference sequence). Here the CDR3 DNA reads TGTGCCAGCAGCTTTTCAACGGGCCAAGAGACCCAGTACTTC. Amino acid sequence: CASSFSTGQETQYF.

The sample holds a few counts of this clonotype. The genes are TRBV20-1 and TRBJ2-7, with 7 bases fitting TRBD1. CDR1 DFQATT and CDR2 SNEGSKA come from the germline V gene (reference sequence). V gave up 5 bases and J gave up 1 base; unmatched junction bases: 11. CDR3 length: 15 residues. CDR3 nucleotide sequence: TGCAGTGCTGCCGATTCCGGGACAGAATCCTACGAGCAGTACTTC. Its protein product is CSAADSGTESYEQYF.

The chain carries TRBV7-3 and TRBJ2-7; 9 positions agree with TRBD1. CDR1 and CDR2 (germline): SGHTA, FQGTGA. The CDR3 covers 14 residues. Trimming cost V 5 bases and J 3 bases; bases outside gene matches: 5. This CDR3 is CASSRQGGLYEQYF. CDR3 coding DNA: TGTGCCAGCAGCCGACAGGGGGGACTCTACGAGCAGTACTTC.